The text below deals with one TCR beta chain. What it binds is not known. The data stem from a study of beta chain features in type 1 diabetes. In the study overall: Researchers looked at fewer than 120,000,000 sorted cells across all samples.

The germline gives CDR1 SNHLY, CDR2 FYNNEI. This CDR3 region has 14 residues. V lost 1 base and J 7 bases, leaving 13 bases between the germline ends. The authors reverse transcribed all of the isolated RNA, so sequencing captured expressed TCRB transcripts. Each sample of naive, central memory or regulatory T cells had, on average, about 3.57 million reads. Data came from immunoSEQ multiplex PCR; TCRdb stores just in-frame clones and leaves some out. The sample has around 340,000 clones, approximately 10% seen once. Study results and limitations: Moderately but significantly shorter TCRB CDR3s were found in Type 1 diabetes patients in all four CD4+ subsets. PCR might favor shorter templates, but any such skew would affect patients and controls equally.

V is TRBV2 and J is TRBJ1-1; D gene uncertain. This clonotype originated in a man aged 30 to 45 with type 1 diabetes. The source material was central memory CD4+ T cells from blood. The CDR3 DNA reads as TGTGCCAGCAGTGAAGAGTACGGACCGGATGAAGCTTTCTTT. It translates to CASSEEYGPDEAFF.